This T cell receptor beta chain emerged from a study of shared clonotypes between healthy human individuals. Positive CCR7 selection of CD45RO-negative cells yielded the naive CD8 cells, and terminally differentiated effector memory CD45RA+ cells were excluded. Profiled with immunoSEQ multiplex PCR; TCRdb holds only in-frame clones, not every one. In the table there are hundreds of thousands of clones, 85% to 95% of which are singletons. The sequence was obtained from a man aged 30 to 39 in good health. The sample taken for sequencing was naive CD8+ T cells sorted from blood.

CDR3 DNA sequence: TGTGCCAGCAGCGAGGACAGCGCCCTTGGCACAGATACGCAGTATTTT. Translated: CASSEDSALGTDTQYF. The rearrangement uses TRBV2 and TRBJ2-3, with a weak D call TRBD1 (6 bases). Trimming removed 6 bases at V and 1 base at J, with 17 bases between. The CDR3 spans 16 residues. The germline gives CDR1 SNHLY, CDR2 FYNNEI. The variable domain in full, with the rest retrieved from reference TRBV2 and TRBJ2-3, is EPEVTQTPSHQVTQMGQEVILRCVPISNHLYFYWYRQILGQKVEFLVSFYNNEISEKSEIFDDQFSVERPDGSNFTLKIRSTKLEDSAMYFCASSEDSALGTDTQYFGPGTRLTVL.